These 27 T cell receptor beta chains originate from one sample sequenced in a study of CD8 T cells in Susac syndrome (dated by TCRdb to about 2019). The library was prepared using the immunoSEQ multiplex PCR assay. RNA was extracted using the RNeasy kit, and about 0.45 to 1 ug of the RNA was reverse transcribed with random hexamers. The raw public data were reprocessed by TCRdb itself: fastp quality trimming at Q25, MiXCR clonotype calling, in-frame beta chains only. Each CDR3 protein gets just one entry, which takes the most common genes and DNA from the rows behind it. This sample has about 83,000 distinct CDR3 sequences in its table, and roughly 96% of those were observed once. Clones ranked in the top ten supply approximately 0.39% of the sample. The sequencing input was CD8+ T cells from PBMCs. Receptor source: a human donor with Susac syndrome.

This sequence joins TRBV28 and TRBJ2-1, with D maybe TRBD1 (5 bases). This CDR3 is 10 amino acids long. Germline assignment: CDR1 MDHEN and CDR2 SYDVKM. The V end was cut by 5 bases, the J end by 12 bases, with 8 bases between. The CDR3 DNA reads as TGTGCCAGCAGTGACAGTGGGCAGTTCTTC. Translating it yields CASSDSGQFF.

J is TRBJ2-7 and V is TRBV5-1; D gene unclear. Trimming stripped 0 bases from V and 0 bases from J, with 10 bases between. There are 15 residues in the CDR3. Germline V gene data show CDR1 as SGHRS and CDR2 as YFSETQ. CDR3 sequence reads: CASSLEGSPSYEQYF. CDR3 bases: TGCGCCAGCAGCTTGGAGGGCAGCCCCTCCTACGAGCAGTACTTC. Based on the CDR3 plus reference TRBV5-1 and TRBJ2-7, the full variable domain is KAGVTQTPRYLIKTRGQQVTLSCSPISGHRSVSWYQQTPGQGLQFLFEYFSETQRNKGNFPGRFSGRQFSNSRSEMNVSTLELGDSALYLCASSLEGSPSYEQYFGPGTRLTVT.

The chain links TRBV4-3 to TRBJ2-5; the D is unclear. The germline V gene encodes CDR1 LGHNA and CDR2 YSLEER. V was trimmed by 5 bases and J by 2 bases, leaving 12 bases between them. The CDR3 sequence is 14 residues long. In DNA, the CDR3 is TGCGCCAGCAGCGAGGAATGGAGTCAAGAGACCCAGTACTTC. Amino acids: CASSEEWSQETQYF.

The chain uses TRBV6-2 or TRBV6-3 and TRBJ2-1; 8 nucleotides line up with TRBD1. The CDR3 covers 14 residues. The junction had 5 bases not matched to a gene; V was cut back by 4 bases and J by 6 bases. CDR1 is MNHEY and CDR2 is SVGEGT in the germline V gene. CDR3 residues: CASSFLDRGNEQFF. DNA for the CDR3: TGTGCCAGCAGTTTCCTCGACAGGGGCAATGAGCAGTTCTTC.

This clonotype is medium-sized by share. V usage is TRBV11-2 and J usage is TRBJ2-3; 9 bases match TRBD1. There are 16 residues in the CDR3. V gave up 0 bases and J gave up 5 bases; unmatched junction bases: 6. Per germline, CDR1 SGHAT and CDR2 FQNNGV. In DNA form, the CDR3 reads TGTGCCAGCAGCTTAGAGGGACAGGGATTGGGAGATACGCAGTATTTT. Protein: CASSLEGQGLGDTQYF.

J is TRBJ2-1 and V is TRBV20-1, with 7 positions matching TRBD2. Germline V lookup: CDR1 DFQATT, CDR2 SNEGSKA (reference sequence). Losses at the gene ends were 0 bases for V and 5 bases for J; bases not matched to a gene: 13. The CDR3 has 17 amino acids. CDR3: CSAREGEASGSHNEQFF. The DNA for the CDR3 is TGCAGTGCTAGAGAGGGGGAGGCTAGCGGTAGTCACAATGAGCAGTTCTTC.

This rearrangement joins TRBV7-6 to TRBJ1-5; TRBD1 aligns across 12 bases. CDR3 size: 15 residues. Germline values: CDR1 SGHVS, CDR2 FNYEAQ. The V segment lost 5 bases and the J segment 7 bases; nucleotides outside the gene matches: 6. The CDR3 coding sequence is TGTGCCAGCAGCACGGGACAGGGGGCTAACCAGCCCCAGCATTTT. Amino acids: CASSTGQGANQPQHF. Full variable domain (missing parts from reference TRBV7-6 and TRBJ1-5): GAGVSQSPRYKVTKRGQDVALRCDPISGHVSLYWYRQALGQGPEFLTYFNYEAQQDKSGLPNDRFSAERPEGSISTLTIQRTEQRDSAMYRCASSTGQGANQPQHFGDGTRLSIL.

The J gene is TRBJ2-4, the V gene TRBV7-9; D not certain. V dropped 5 bases and J dropped 7 bases, with 6 bases sitting between them. The CDR3 spans 11 residues. Germline CDR1 reads SEHNR; CDR2 reads FQNEAQ (reference sequence). CDR3 region: CASSPDNIQYF. CDR3 coding DNA: TGTGCCAGCAGCCCAGACAACATTCAGTACTTC.

CDR3 amino acids: CASSPRGRGHEQYF. The CDR3 DNA reads as TGTGCCAGCAGCCCAAGGGGGAGAGGACACGAGCAGTACTTC. This rearrangement joins TRBV28 to TRBJ2-7; maybe TRBD1 (6 bases). Trimming pared 6 bases from V and 5 bases from J, leaving 17 bases between. Looked up from germline, CDR1 is MDHEN and CDR2 is SYDVKM. This CDR3 has 14 amino acids.

V usage is TRBV20-1 and J usage is TRBJ2-2; 7 bases map to TRBD1. CDR1 and CDR2 (germline): DFQATT, SNEGSKA (reference sequence). V lost 6 bases to trimming and J lost 0 bases; unmatched junction nucleotides: 1. The CDR3 has 13 amino acids. DNA for the CDR3: TGCAGTGCCGGGACAGCGAACACCGGGGAGCTGTTTTTT. Translating it yields CSAGTANTGELFF.

The chain couples TRBV7-8 to TRBJ2-1, with 14 bases aligning to TRBD2. Losses at the gene ends were 3 bases for V and 4 bases for J; bases not matched to a gene: 5. Per germline, CDR1 SGHVS and CDR2 FQNEAQ. The CDR3 runs to 17 residues. In nucleotides, the CDR3 is TGTGCCAGCAGCTTTCCGGGACTAGCGGGAGAGTACAATGAGCAGTTCTTC. Translated: CASSFPGLAGEYNEQFF. Full variable domain (remainder filled in from reference TRBV7-8 and TRBJ2-1): GAGVSQSPRYKVAKRGQDVALRCDPISGHVSLFWYQQALGQGPEFLTYFQNEAQLDKSGLPSDRFFAERPEGSVSTLKIQRTQQEDSAVYLCASSFPGLAGEYNEQFFGPGTRLTVL.

CDR3 in DNA: TGTGCCAGCAGCATTTCCGAGCGAGGGACGGCAGATACGCAGTATTTT. It specifies CASSISERGTADTQYF. The V call is TRBV9, the J call TRBJ2-3; D possibly matches TRBD1 or TRBD2 (5 bases each). The CDR3 totals 16 residues. Trimming shortened V by 4 bases and J by 4 bases, and 19 bases separated the two germline ends. Germline-derived CDR1 and CDR2 are SGDLS and YYNGEE.

V usage is TRBV29-1 and J usage is TRBJ1-2; D unclear. Between the trimmed V and J ends, which lost 4 bases and 6 bases, there was a span of 12 bases. Germline V gene lookup returns CDR1 SQVTM and CDR2 ANQGSEA. This CDR3 region has 12 residues. Here the CDR3 reads CSVVEQTHGYTF. CDR3 coding DNA: TGCAGCGTTGTGGAACAAACGCATGGCTACACCTTC.

J is TRBJ2-3 and V is TRBV20-1; D remains unclear. With 1 base removed from V and 1 base from J, the gap between germline ends came to 9 bases. Germline values: CDR1 DFQATT, CDR2 SNEGSKA (reference sequence). This CDR3 is built from 14 residues. CDR3 nucleotides: TGCAGTGCTAGAGGGGTTAGGGGCACAGATACGCAGTATTTT. Protein: CSARGVRGTDTQYF.

The rearrangement joins TRBV29-1 to TRBJ1-2, with D possibly being TRBD1 (5 bases). Germline loops: CDR1 SQVTM, CDR2 ANQGSEA. V was pared by 7 bases and J by 4 bases, with 16 bases between. This CDR3 spans 13 amino acids. The CDR3 loop reads CSDAPRDSYGYTF. As DNA, the CDR3 is TGCAGCGACGCGCCTAGAGACAGCTATGGCTACACCTTC.

The chain recombines TRBV29-1 with TRBJ2-1; TRBD2 matches at 8 bases. This CDR3 has 16 residues. Germline CDR1 SQVTM, CDR2 ANQGSEA. The ends lost 7 bases at V and 0 bases at J; junction bases unmatched: 11. For the CDR3, the DNA is TGCAGCGCCACCCGGGAGGGCTTCTCCTCCTACAATGAGCAGTTCTTC. Its protein product is CSATREGFSSYNEQFF.

This chain's CDR3 is CASSQDPTGKIYEQYF. In DNA form, the CDR3 reads TGCGCCAGCAGCCAAGATCCCACAGGGAAAATCTACGAGCAGTACTTC. The chain couples TRBV4-3 to TRBJ2-7; D is perhaps TRBD1 (6 bases). The germline CDR1 and CDR2 sequences are LGHNA and YSLEER. Trimming stripped 0 bases from V and 3 bases from J, with 15 bases between. CDR3 size: 16 residues.

The CDR3 reads CSVESARGRVTEAFF. The CDR3, as DNA: TGCAGCGTTGAATCGGCACGGGGGCGCGTCACTGAAGCTTTCTTT. V and J are TRBV29-1 and TRBJ1-1; perhaps TRBD1 as D (6 bases). The germline V and J ends were trimmed by 2 bases and 4 bases, with 17 bases remaining between them. From germline, CDR1 is SQVTM and CDR2 ANQGSEA. This CDR3 has 15 residues.

J is TRBJ1-2 and V is TRBV9, with D unresolved. Germline CDR1 is SGDLS and CDR2 is YYNGEE. The V gene lost 3 bases and the J gene lost 3 bases, with 3 bases spanning the gap. This CDR3 contains 11 residues. The CDR3 nucleotides are TGTGCCAGCAGCGCCCACTATGGCTACACCTTC. Encoded protein: CASSAHYGYTF. Drawing the rest from reference TRBV9 and TRBJ1-2, the complete variable domain is DSGVTQTPKHLITATGQRVTLRCSPRSGDLSVYWYQQSLDQGLQFLIQYYNGEERAKGNILERFSAQQFPDLHSELNLSSLELGDSALYFCASSAHYGYTFGSGTRLTVV.

This rearrangement joins TRBV5-1 to TRBJ1-1; D remains ambiguous. Trimming shortened V by 1 base and J by 1 base, and 8 bases separated the two germline ends. Germline V gene sequence: CDR1 SGHRS, CDR2 YFSETQ. CDR3 size: 14 residues. In nucleotides, the CDR3 is TGCGCCAGCAGCTTGTTAGACGGGAACACTGAAGCTTTCTTT. It codes for CASSLLDGNTEAFF.

The rearrangement joins TRBV19 to TRBJ2-1; D not resolved. V lost 3 bases and J 9 bases, leaving 9 bases between the germline ends. The CDR3 sequence is 12 residues long. Germline V gene sequence: CDR1 LNHDA, CDR2 SQIVND (reference sequence). As DNA, the CDR3 is TGTGCCAGTAGTATCCGGTCGGGTGAGCAGTTCTTC. It codes for CASSIRSGEQFF.

This clonotype was detected only once. The V and J genes are TRBV20-1 and TRBJ2-2, with 11 positions matching TRBD1. Losses at the gene ends were 6 bases for V and 5 bases for J; bases not matched to a gene: 5. Germline V gene lookup returns CDR1 DFQATT and CDR2 SNEGSKA (reference sequence). The CDR3 has 14 residues. Here the CDR3 DNA reads TGCAGTGCCCCGGGACAGGGGGGGACCGGGGAGCTGTTTTTT. Amino acids: CSAPGQGGTGELFF.

This clonotype has only one observation. The gene calls are TRBV28 and TRBJ2-5; TRBD2 aligns across 7 bases. Trimming took 2 bases from V and 0 from J; bases not matched to a gene: 3. Germline CDR1 reads MDHEN; CDR2 reads SYDVKM. The CDR3 totals 15 residues. DNA for the CDR3: TGTGCCAGCAGTTTACCAGCGGGGAACCAAGAGACCCAGTACTTC. It specifies CASSLPAGNQETQYF.

The chain links TRBV5-4 to TRBJ1-1; D may be TRBD1 (6 bases). CDR3 length equals 15 residues. Germline CDR1 is SGHNT and CDR2 is YYREEE (reference sequence). V lost 2 bases, J lost 3 bases, and 14 bases lay in between. CDR3 protein: CASSFLGGGYTEAFF. The CDR3 nucleotides are TGTGCCAGCAGCTTTCTCGGGGGGGGCTACACTGAAGCTTTCTTT.

This clonotype showed up just once. This chain joins TRBV30 and TRBJ2-1, with 7 bases matching TRBD1. J lost 2 bases, V lost 4 bases, and 2 bases had no gene match. The CDR3 totals 13 residues. Germline values: CDR1 GTSNPN, CDR2 SVGIG (reference sequence). CDR3 sequence (DNA): TGTGCCTGGAACAGGGGAGCCTACAATGAGCAGTTCTTC. This codes for CAWNRGAYNEQFF.

This chain links TRBV7-9 with TRBJ1-2; no firm D call. Trimming removed 0 bases at V and 5 bases at J, with 1 base between. Germline V gene data show CDR1 as SEHNR and CDR2 as FQNEAQ (reference sequence). This CDR3 is 11 amino acids long. The CDR3 region is CASSLAYGYTF. The DNA of the CDR3 is TGTGCCAGCAGCTTAGCGTATGGCTACACCTTC.

The CDR3, as DNA: TGCGCCAGCAGCTTGGAAGGGGGCGCGAGCTCCTACGAGCAGTACTTC. It yields the protein CASSLEGGASSYEQYF. V and J are TRBV5-1 and TRBJ2-7; 7 bases align to TRBD1. This CDR3 region has 16 residues. Germline values: CDR1 SGHRS, CDR2 YFSETQ. V shed 0 bases, J shed 0 bases, and the junction held 6 bases outside the gene matches.